This TCR beta chain stems from a study of cytomegalovirus exposure and HLA in healthy donors. Worth noting for this clone: Its cognate antigen is unknown. One end of the junction varies from germline; a read error may be responsible.

Points from the study as a whole: Common viral pathogens were later found to be apparently linked to several of the most significant clusters.

The CDR3 is 13 residues long. Germline V CDR1 and CDR2: SSHAT, FNYEAQ (reference sequence). At the time of sampling, donors were nominally healthy, though unrecorded immune exposures were likely. PCR used 60 Vbeta primers and 13 Jbeta primers. The method was immunoSEQ multiplex PCR; TCRdb's version includes in-frame clones alone and lacks a portion of them. The table includes some 190,000 clones, around 80% detected once. The origin of this receptor is a woman aged 25 to 39 in good health and CMV-seronegative. The sequenced sample was PBMCs. The chain carries TRBV7-7 and TRBJ2-5, with 10 bases matching TRBD1. DNA for the CDR3: TGTGCTAGCAGCCAAGGACAGGGGGATACCCAGTACTTC. Translating gives CASSQGQGDTQYF.